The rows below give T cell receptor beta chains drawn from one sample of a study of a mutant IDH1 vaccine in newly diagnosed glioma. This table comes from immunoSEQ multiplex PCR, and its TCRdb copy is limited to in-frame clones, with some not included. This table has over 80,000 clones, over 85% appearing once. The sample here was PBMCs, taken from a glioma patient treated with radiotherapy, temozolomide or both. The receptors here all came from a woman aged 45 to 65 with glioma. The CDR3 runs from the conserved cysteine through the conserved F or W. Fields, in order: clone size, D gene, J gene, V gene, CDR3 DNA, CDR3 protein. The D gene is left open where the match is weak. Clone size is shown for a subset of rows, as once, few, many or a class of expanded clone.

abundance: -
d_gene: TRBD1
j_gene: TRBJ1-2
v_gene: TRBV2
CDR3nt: TGTGCCAGCAGGAGGACAGGTTCTAACTATGGCTACACCTTC
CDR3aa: CASRRTGSNYGYTF

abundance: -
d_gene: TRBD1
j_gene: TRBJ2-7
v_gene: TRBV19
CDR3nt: TGTGCCAGTAGTATATGGGGACAGGACGAGCAGTACTTC
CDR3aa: CASSIWGQDEQYF

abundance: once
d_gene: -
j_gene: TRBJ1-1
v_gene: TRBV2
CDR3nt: TGTGCCAGCAGTGAAGATCACCCTCTGGCAAGCGGGTCCACTGAAGCTTTCTTT
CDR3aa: CASSEDHPLASGSTEAFF

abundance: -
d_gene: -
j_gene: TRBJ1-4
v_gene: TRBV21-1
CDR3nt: TGTGCCGGACCCTCGGGGTTTGGTAATGAAAAACTGTTTTTT
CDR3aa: CAGPSGFGNEKLFF

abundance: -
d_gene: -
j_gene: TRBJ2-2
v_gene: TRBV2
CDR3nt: TGTGCCAGCAGTTCGACTAGACACGGGGAGCTGTTTTTT
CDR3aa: CASSSTRHGELFF

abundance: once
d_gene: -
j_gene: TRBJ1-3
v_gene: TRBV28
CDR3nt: TGTGCCAGCAGTTTGTCAGATGGAAACACCATATATTTT
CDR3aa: CASSLSDGNTIYF

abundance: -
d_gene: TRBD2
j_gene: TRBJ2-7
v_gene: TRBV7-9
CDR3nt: TGTGCCAGCAGCCCCAGTAGCGGGAGGGCCGGGTCCTACGAGCAGTACTTC
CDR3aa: CASSPSSGRAGSYEQYF

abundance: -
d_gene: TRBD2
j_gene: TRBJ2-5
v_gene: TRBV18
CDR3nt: TGTGCCAGCTCACAAGGCGGGAGGGCCGAAGAGACCCAGTACTTC
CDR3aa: CASSQGGRAEETQYF

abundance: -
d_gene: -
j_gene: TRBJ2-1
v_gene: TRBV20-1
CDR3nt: TGCAGCGGGCGGTACAATGAGCAGTTCTTC
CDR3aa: CSGRYNEQFF

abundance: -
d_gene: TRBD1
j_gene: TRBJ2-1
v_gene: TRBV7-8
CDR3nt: TGTGCCAGCAGCTTACGGACAGGGGGCTCTGAGCAGTTCTTC
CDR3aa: CASSLRTGGSEQFF

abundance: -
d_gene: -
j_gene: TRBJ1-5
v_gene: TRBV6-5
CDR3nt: TGTGCCAGCAGTGGGGACATTAGCGGGAATCAGCCCCAGCATTTT
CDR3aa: CASSGDISGNQPQHF

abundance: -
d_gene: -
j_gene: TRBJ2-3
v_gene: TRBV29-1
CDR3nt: TGCAGCGTTGATTGGCCAACCCCCCGAGATACGCAGTATTTT
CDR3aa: CSVDWPTPRDTQYF

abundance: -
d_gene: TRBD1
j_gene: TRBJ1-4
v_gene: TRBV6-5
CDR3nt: TGTGCCAGCAGTGCACAGGGGGCCGGTGAAAAACTGTTTTTT
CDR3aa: CASSAQGAGEKLFF

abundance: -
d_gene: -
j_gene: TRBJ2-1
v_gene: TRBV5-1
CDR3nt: TGCGCCAGCAGCTTGGCGGACTCTAGCGCAAAGCAGTTCTTC
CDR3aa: CASSLADSSAKQFF

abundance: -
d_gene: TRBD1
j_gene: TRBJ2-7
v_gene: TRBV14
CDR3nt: TGTGCCAGCAGCCAAGTACTTGGACAGGGCCACTCCTACGAGCAGTACTTC
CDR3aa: CASSQVLGQGHSYEQYF

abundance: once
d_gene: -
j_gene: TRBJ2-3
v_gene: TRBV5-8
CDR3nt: TGTGCCAGCAGCTTGAGGGAGCCCGATACGCAGTATTTT
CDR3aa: CASSLREPDTQYF

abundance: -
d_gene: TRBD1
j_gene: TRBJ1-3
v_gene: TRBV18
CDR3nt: TGTGCCAGCTCGGTGGGACAGTCTGGAAACACCATATATTTT
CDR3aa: CASSVGQSGNTIYF

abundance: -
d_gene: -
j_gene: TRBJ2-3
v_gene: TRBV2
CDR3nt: TGTGCCAGCGAGCGAGGAACTGGGACAGATACGCAGTATTTT
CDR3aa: CASERGTGTDTQYF

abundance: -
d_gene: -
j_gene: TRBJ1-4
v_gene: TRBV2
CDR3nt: TGTGCCAGCAGTGAATTGACAGTCTTTAATGAAAAACTGTTTTTT
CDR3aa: CASSELTVFNEKLFF

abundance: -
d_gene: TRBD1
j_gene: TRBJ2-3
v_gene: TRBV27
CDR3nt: TGTGCCAGCAGTCACAGACAGGGTACAGATACGCAGTATTTT
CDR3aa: CASSHRQGTDTQYF

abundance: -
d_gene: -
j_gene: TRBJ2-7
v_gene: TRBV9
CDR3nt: TGTGCCAGCAGCGTTGGGGTTACCTACGAGCAGTACTTC
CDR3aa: CASSVGVTYEQYF

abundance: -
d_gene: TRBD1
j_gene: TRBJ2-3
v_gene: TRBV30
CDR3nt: TGTGCCTGGAGTGTCGGACAGGGGGTAGATACGCAGTATTTT
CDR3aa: CAWSVGQGVDTQYF

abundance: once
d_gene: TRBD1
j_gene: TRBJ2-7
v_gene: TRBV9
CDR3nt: TGTGCCAGCAGCTCGGGTGCAGGGGGTATCCACGAGCAGTACTTC
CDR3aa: CASSSGAGGIHEQYF

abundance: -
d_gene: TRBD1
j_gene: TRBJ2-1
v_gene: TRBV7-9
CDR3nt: TGTGCCAGCAGACGCACAGGGGACTACAATGAGCAGTTCTTC
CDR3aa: CASRRTGDYNEQFF

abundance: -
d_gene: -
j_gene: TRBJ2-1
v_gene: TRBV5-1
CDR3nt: TGCGCCAGCAGCTTGGGGGTAACTGCGACCTACAGTGAGCAGTTCTTC
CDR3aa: CASSLGVTATYSEQFF

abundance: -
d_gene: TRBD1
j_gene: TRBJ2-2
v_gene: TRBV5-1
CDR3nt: TGCGCCAGCAGCTTACCGGGACAGCCCTCAGGCGGGGAGCTGTTTTTT
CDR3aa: CASSLPGQPSGGELFF

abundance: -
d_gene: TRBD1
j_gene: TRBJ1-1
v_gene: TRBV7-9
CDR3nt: TGTGCCAGCAGCGCTACAGGGGAGATACGAGGTACTGAAGCTTTCTTT
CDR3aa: CASSATGEIRGTEAFF